Each of the 27 T cell receptor beta chains below was sequenced from the same sample in a study of a mutant IDH1 vaccine in newly diagnosed glioma. The protocol was immunoSEQ multiplex PCR, while the TCRdb copy is restricted to in-frame clones and leaves out a portion. This table has 45,000 to 60,000 clones, roughly 80% appearing once. Time point defined: baseline, week 1 (first vaccination visit). As to treatment: pre-vaccination baseline after standard-of-care therapy. Sequenced material: PBMCs, taken from a glioma patient treated with radiotherapy, temozolomide or both. The receptors were sampled from a woman in her 40s with glioma.

CDR3 sequence reads: CASSLAEIVYNEQFF. In DNA form, the CDR3 reads TGCGCCAGCAGCCTAGCGGAGATCGTCTACAATGAGCAGTTCTTC. The J gene is TRBJ2-1, the V gene TRBV5-1; 7 bases map to TRBD2. CDR1 is SGHRS and CDR2 is YFSETQ in the germline V gene. The CDR3 spans 15 residues. V lost 4 bases and J lost 3; bases outside the gene matches: 7.

The rearrangement uses TRBV27 and TRBJ1-4; tentatively, D is TRBD1 (6 bases). The length of the CDR3 is 12 residues. CDR1 and CDR2 (germline): MNHEY, SMNVEV (reference sequence). The V end lost 8 bases, the J end lost 8 bases, and 12 bases lay between the germline ends. Here the CDR3 DNA reads TGTGCCAGCGGACAGAGGAGAGAAAAACTGTTTTTT. The encoded protein is CASGQRREKLFF.

J is TRBJ1-5 and V is TRBV5-6; D not resolved. The CDR3 length is 14 residues. From germline, CDR1 is SGHDT and CDR2 YYEEEE. V shed 3 bases and J shed 3 bases, with 10 bases lying between them. The CDR3 DNA sequence: TGTGCCAGCAGCTCAAGACTCAACAATCAGCCCCAGCATTTT. Translated, it gives CASSSRLNNQPQHF.

The CDR3 reads CASSFGQANTEAFF. In nucleotides, the CDR3 is TGTGCCAGCAGCTTTGGACAGGCGAACACTGAAGCTTTCTTT. This chain connects TRBV7-6 to TRBJ1-1, with 7 bases identical to TRBD1. Germline V gene sequence: CDR1 SGHVS, CDR2 FNYEAQ. The CDR3 extends over 14 amino acids. Losses at the gene ends were 3 bases for V and 1 base for J; bases not matched to a gene: 2.

The rearrangement uses TRBV10-3 and TRBJ1-2; TRBD1 aligns across 7 bases. The CDR3 has 17 amino acids. V lost 2 bases and J lost 6; bases outside the gene matches: 15. Germline CDR1 reads ENHRY; CDR2 reads SYGVKD. The DNA for the CDR3 is TGTGCCATCAGTGAGCCGTTGGGACAGTCAGGAAGGAATGGCTACACCTTC. This encodes CAISEPLGQSGRNGYTF.

This clone was recorded a few times. The chain employs TRBV19 and TRBJ1-5; 10 bases line up with TRBD1. This CDR3 spans 16 amino acids. The V segment lost 5 bases and the J segment 7 bases; nucleotides outside the gene matches: 11. The V gene's germline CDR1 is LNHDA and CDR2 SQIVND (reference sequence). The CDR3 nucleotides are TGTGCCAGTAGTCTCCGGGACAGGGGCCCTCGACAGCCCCAGCATTTT. Translated, it gives CASSLRDRGPRQPQHF. The full variable domain, its missing parts supplied by reference TRBV19 and TRBJ1-5, is DGGITQSPKYLFRKEGQNVTLSCEQNLNHDAMYWYRQDPGQGLRLIYYSQIVNDFQKGDIAEGYSVSREKKESFPLTVTSAQKNPTAFYLCASSLRDRGPRQPQHFGDGTRLSIL.

This chain joins TRBV29-1 and TRBJ1-1; no definite D call. The CDR3 sequence is 14 residues long. Germline V gene lookup returns CDR1 SQVTM and CDR2 ANQGSEA. V was shortened by 7 bases and J by 1 base, with 16 bases between the two germline ends. Here the CDR3 DNA reads TGCAGCGCCGTCGGACTTTCCTCGAACACTGAAGCTTTCTTT. Translated, it gives CSAVGLSSNTEAFF.

This clone appeared a few times. The same CDR3 also results from other DNA sequences found in this sample. The rearrangement links TRBV14 to TRBJ1-6; possible D gene TRBD1, 5 bases. The V gene lost 0 bases and the J gene lost 9 bases, with 12 bases spanning the gap. Germline V gives CDR1 SGHDN, CDR2 FVKESK. The length of the CDR3 is 15 residues. This chain's CDR3 is CASSQDPPGRSPLHF. The CDR3 DNA follows: TGTGCCAGCAGCCAAGATCCCCCAGGGCGTTCACCCCTCCACTTT.

This clone was counted a single time. This sequence joins TRBV5-1 and TRBJ2-1; 10 positions match TRBD1. V lost 6 bases, J lost 4 bases, and 10 bases stayed unmatched. This CDR3 comprises 16 residues. Per germline, CDR1 SGHRS and CDR2 YFSETQ. This CDR3 reads CASMEFPGQGYNEQFF. In DNA form, the CDR3 reads TGCGCCAGCATGGAGTTTCCGGGACAGGGGTACAATGAGCAGTTCTTC.

The V gene is TRBV6-6, the J gene TRBJ2-2, with D perhaps being TRBD1 or TRBD2 (6 bases each). The germline V and J ends were trimmed by 7 bases and 6 bases, with 18 bases remaining between them. The CDR3 is 15 residues long. Germline V gene sequence: CDR1 MNHNY, CDR2 SVGAGI (reference sequence). The CDR3 nucleotides read TGTGCCAGCACAAACTTCCAGGGGAGGCCCGGGGAGCTGTTTTTT. Its protein is CASTNFQGRPGELFF.

V usage is TRBV10-2 and J usage is TRBJ1-2; TRBD1 matches at 7 bases. V shed 8 bases, J shed 8 bases, and the junction held 5 bases outside the gene matches. Germline V gene data show CDR1 as WSHSY and CDR2 as SAAADI. This CDR3 has 11 residues. The CDR3 nucleotides are TGCGCCAGCGGGGAAGGGGGCGGCTACACCTTC. It specifies CASGEGGGYTF.

The V and J genes are TRBV18 and TRBJ1-1, with D possibly being TRBD1 (6 bases). The CDR3 consists of 16 residues. V lost 4 bases to trimming and J lost 0 bases, with 15 bases between them. The germline V gene has CDR1 KGHSH and CDR2 LQKENI. The CDR3 region is CASSRRTGQLNTEAFF. The CDR3 DNA is TGTGCCAGCTCACGACGAACTGGACAGCTGAACACTGAAGCTTTCTTT.

In DNA, the CDR3 is TGTGCCAGCAGCGATCCCTCCCTCCCGGGCCCTGATGAGCAGTTCTTC. Protein: CASSDPSLPGPDEQFF. The gene calls are TRBV9 and TRBJ2-1; D is ambiguous. The CDR3 has 16 amino acids. V lost 3 bases to trimming and J lost 8 bases, with 21 bases between them. Germline values: CDR1 SGDLS, CDR2 YYNGEE.

This chain connects TRBV29-1 to TRBJ2-2, with TRBD1 as a possible D gene (5 bases). Trimming left V 0 bases short and J 5 bases short, with 19 bases between. The CDR3 has 17 residues. Germline V lookup: CDR1 SQVTM, CDR2 ANQGSEA. The CDR3 bases are TGCAGCGTTGAAGATCTTCAAGGGGAAGTAGGGACCGGGGAGCTGTTTTTT. This encodes CSVEDLQGEVGTGELFF.

V gene TRBV7-9 combines with J gene TRBJ1-2; 11 bases match TRBD1. Germline V gene lookup returns CDR1 SEHNR and CDR2 FQNEAQ (reference sequence). The CDR3 is made up of 18 amino acids. V lost 6 bases to trimming and J lost 5 bases; unmatched junction nucleotides: 17. The CDR3: CASSTKAGTGGIWYGYTF. The CDR3 DNA reads TGTGCCAGCAGTACTAAAGCCGGGACAGGGGGTATTTGGTATGGCTACACCTTC.

As to this clone: The junction departs from the called germline gene at one end, perhaps through a read error. V usage is TRBV7-9 and J usage is TRBJ1-1; D unresolved. Germline CDR1 reads SEHNR; CDR2 reads FQNEAQ (reference sequence). The CDR3 sequence is 15 residues long. The CDR3 DNA follows: TGTGCCAGCAGCTTGGTCCCCGAGACGAACGCTGAAGCTTTCTTT. Amino acids: CASSLVPETNAEAFF.

On this clone itself: Sequence at one end of the junction differs from germline and may be a read error. The genes are TRBV27 and TRBJ1-1; the match to TRBD1 covers 9 bases. Germline CDR1 MNHEY, CDR2 SMNVEV (reference sequence). The CDR3 contains 14 residues. The CDR3 region has the DNA TGTGCCAGCAGTTACTTAGGACAGGGGACGAATGAGGTCTTT. It yields the protein CASSYLGQGTNEVF.

This clone was found once. This sequence joins TRBV6-5 and TRBJ1-2; 10 nucleotides align to TRBD1. CDR3 length: 12 amino acids. V trimming: 6 bases; J trimming: 6 bases; junction bases outside the gene matches: 1. In germline, CDR1 is MNHEY, CDR2 SVGAGI. The DNA of the CDR3 is TGTGCCAGCAGGACAGGGGGCCATGGCTACACCTTC. Translated, it gives CASRTGGHGYTF.

The chain recombines TRBV5-1 with TRBJ1-1; no clear D. The CDR3 runs 14 residues. Germline CDR1 reads SGHRS; CDR2 reads YFSETQ. The germline V and J ends were trimmed by 4 bases and 1 base, with 11 bases remaining between them. CDR3 bases: TGCGCCAGCAGCGAGGAGGCCTGGAACACTGAAGCTTTCTTT. This gives the protein CASSEEAWNTEAFF. Based on the CDR3 plus reference TRBV5-1 and TRBJ1-1, the full variable domain is KAGVTQTPRYLIKTRGQQVTLSCSPISGHRSVSWYQQTPGQGLQFLFEYFSETQRNKGNFPGRFSGRQFSNSRSEMNVSTLELGDSALYLCASSEEAWNTEAFFGQGTRLTVV.

The CDR3 loop reads CASSLTDRGGDQPQHF. In DNA, the CDR3 is TGTGCCAGCAGCCTCACAGACAGGGGAGGGGATCAGCCCCAGCATTTT. This chain connects TRBV11-2 to TRBJ1-5, with TRBD1 matching over 8 bases. This CDR3 has 16 residues. Unmatched junction bases numbered 11, after V lost 5 bases and J lost 5 bases. Germline-derived CDR1 and CDR2 are SGHAT and FQNNGV.

This clone is medium-sized within its sample. V gene TRBV4-3 combines with J gene TRBJ2-5, with 8 bases aligning to TRBD2. J lost 5 bases, V lost 1 base, and 9 bases had no gene match. There are 16 residues in the CDR3. The germline V gene encodes CDR1 LGHNA and CDR2 YSLEER. The CDR3 loop reads CASSQGNWRGAETQYF. The CDR3 bases are TGCGCCAGCAGCCAAGGGAACTGGCGGGGGGCGGAGACCCAGTACTTC.

The CDR3 spells CSVADLYGYTF. The CDR3 coding sequence is TGCAGCGTTGCGGACCTTTATGGCTACACCTTC. This chain connects TRBV29-1 to TRBJ1-2; no definite D call. CDR1 SQVTM and CDR2 ANQGSEA come from the germline V gene. V was pared by 4 bases and J by 5 bases, with 8 bases between. The CDR3 is made up of 11 amino acids.

The chain uses TRBV5-5 and TRBJ2-1, with a possible D match to TRBD2 (7 bases). The CDR3 is 15 amino acids. V shed 0 bases and J shed 8 bases, with 15 bases lying between them. Germline CDR1 reads SGHKS; CDR2 reads YYEKEE (reference sequence). DNA for the CDR3: TGTGCCAGCAGCTTGGTAGGGGGAGGGAACCATGAGCAGTTCTTC. Protein product: CASSLVGGGNHEQFF.

CDR3: CASSSQEDEQFF. CDR3 nucleotides: TGTGCCAGCAGCTCTCAGGAGGATGAGCAGTTCTTC. The chain carries TRBV13 and TRBJ2-1; D perhaps matches TRBD2 (5 bases). CDR3 length: 12 residues. Germline V lookup: CDR1 PRHDT, CDR2 FYEKMQ (reference sequence). V was shortened by 4 bases and J by 8 bases, with 9 bases between the two germline ends.

This chain links TRBV2 with TRBJ2-1; 8 bases match TRBD1. The CDR3 loop spans 14 amino acids. V lost 8 bases, J lost 4 bases, and 7 bases stayed unmatched. In germline, CDR1 is SNHLY, CDR2 FYNNEI. The CDR3 protein is CASVQGAGYNEQFF. The CDR3 nucleotides are TGTGCCAGCGTCCAGGGGGCCGGTTACAATGAGCAGTTCTTC.

In its sample, this clone was seen a few times. CDR3 sequence: CASSNRAVNTEAFF. Written as DNA, the CDR3 is TGTGCCAGCTCGAACAGGGCGGTGAACACTGAAGCTTTCTTT. The J gene is TRBJ1-1, the V gene TRBV18; tentative D call: TRBD1 (6 bases). CDR1 is KGHSH, CDR2 LQKENI, per germline. Between the trimmed V and J ends, which lost 6 bases and 0 bases, there was a span of 11 bases. The CDR3 runs to 14 residues.

The V gene is TRBV5-1, the J gene TRBJ2-1; 13 nucleotides line up with TRBD2. The length of the CDR3 is 17 residues. V lost 2 bases to trimming and J lost 4 bases; unmatched junction nucleotides: 6. The germline gives CDR1 SGHRS, CDR2 YFSETQ. CDR3 in amino acids: CASSFSGTSGVYNEQFF. CDR3 nucleotides: TGCGCCAGCAGCTTCTCCGGGACTAGCGGGGTTTACAATGAGCAGTTCTTC.